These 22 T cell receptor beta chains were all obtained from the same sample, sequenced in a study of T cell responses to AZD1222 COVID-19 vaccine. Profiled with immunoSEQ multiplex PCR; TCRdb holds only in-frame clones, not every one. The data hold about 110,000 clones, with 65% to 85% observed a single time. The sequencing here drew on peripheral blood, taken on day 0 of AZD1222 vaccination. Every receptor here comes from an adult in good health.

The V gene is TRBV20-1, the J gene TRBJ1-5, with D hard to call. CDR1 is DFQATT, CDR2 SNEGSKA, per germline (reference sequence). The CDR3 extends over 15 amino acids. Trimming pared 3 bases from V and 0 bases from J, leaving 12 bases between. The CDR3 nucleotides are TGCAGTGCTAGTTGGGGAAAGTATAGCAATCAGCCCCAGCATTTT. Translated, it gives CSASWGKYSNQPQHF.

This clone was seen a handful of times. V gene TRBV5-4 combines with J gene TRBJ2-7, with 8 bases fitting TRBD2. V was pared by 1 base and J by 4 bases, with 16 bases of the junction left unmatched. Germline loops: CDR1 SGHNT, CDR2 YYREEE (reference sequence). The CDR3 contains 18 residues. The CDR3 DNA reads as TGTGCCAGCAGCTTGATAGCGGGGAGGCTCGCTAGGGGTTACGAGCAGTACTTC. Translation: CASSLIAGRLARGYEQYF.

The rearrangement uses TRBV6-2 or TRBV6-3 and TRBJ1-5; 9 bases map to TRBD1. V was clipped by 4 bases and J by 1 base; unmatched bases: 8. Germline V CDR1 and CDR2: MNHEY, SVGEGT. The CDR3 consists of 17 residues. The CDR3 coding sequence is TGTGCCAGCAGTTCCCGCCTCGGACAGGGGAGCAATCAGCCCCAGCATTTT. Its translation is CASSSRLGQGSNQPQHF.

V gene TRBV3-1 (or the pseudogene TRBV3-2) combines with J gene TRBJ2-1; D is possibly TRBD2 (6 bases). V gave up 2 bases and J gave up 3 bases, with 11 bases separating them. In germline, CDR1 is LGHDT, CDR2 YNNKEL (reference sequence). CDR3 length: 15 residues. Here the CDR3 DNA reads TGTGCCAGCAGCCAAACTCGGGGGAGCTACAATGAGCAGTTCTTC. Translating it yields CASSQTRGSYNEQFF.

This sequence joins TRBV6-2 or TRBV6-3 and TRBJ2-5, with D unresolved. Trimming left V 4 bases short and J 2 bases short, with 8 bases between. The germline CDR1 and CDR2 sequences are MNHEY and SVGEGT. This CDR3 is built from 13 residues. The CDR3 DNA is TGTGCCAGCAGTTCCAGCGCGCAAGAGACCCAGTACTTC. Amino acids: CASSSSAQETQYF.

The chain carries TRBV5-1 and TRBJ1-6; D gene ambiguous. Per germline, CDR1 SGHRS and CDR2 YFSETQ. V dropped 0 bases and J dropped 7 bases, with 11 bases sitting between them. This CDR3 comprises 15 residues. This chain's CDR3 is CASSLGSVGNSPLHF. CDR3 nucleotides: TGCGCCAGCAGCTTGGGGTCGGTGGGGAATTCACCCCTCCACTTT.

The CDR3, as DNA: TGCGCCAGCAGCCAAGAGCGGGGACAGTACTATGGCTACACCTTC. Translation: CASSQERGQYYGYTF. The genes are TRBV4-3 and TRBJ1-2; 7 bases fit TRBD1. Germline CDR1 LGHNA, CDR2 YSLEER. The CDR3 is made up of 15 amino acids. V was pared by 0 bases and J by 3 bases, with 4 bases of the junction left unmatched.

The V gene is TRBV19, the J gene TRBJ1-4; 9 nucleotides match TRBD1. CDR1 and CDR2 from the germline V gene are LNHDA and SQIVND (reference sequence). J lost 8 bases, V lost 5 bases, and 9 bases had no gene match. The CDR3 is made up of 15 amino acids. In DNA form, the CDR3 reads TGTGCCAGTAGTTCTTGGACAGGGGAGCGAGAAAAACTGTTTTTT. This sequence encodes CASSSWTGEREKLFF. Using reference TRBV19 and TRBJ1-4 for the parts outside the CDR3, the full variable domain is DGGITQSPKYLFRKEGQNVTLSCEQNLNHDAMYWYRQDPGQGLRLIYYSQIVNDFQKGDIAEGYSVSREKKESFPLTVTSAQKNPTAFYLCASSSWTGEREKLFFGSGTQLSVL.

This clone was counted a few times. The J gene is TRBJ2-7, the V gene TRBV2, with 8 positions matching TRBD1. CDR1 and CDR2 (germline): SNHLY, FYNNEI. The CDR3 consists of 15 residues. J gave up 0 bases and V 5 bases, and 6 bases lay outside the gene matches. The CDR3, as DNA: TGTGCCAGCAGTTACCGGACAGGGATCTCCTACGAGCAGTACTTC. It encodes CASSYRTGISYEQYF.

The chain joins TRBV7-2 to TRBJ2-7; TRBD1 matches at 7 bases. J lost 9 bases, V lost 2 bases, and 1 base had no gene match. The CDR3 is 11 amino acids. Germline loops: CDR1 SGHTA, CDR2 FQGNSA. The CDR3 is CASSLQGVQYF. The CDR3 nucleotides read TGTGCCAGCAGCTTACAGGGGGTGCAGTACTTC.

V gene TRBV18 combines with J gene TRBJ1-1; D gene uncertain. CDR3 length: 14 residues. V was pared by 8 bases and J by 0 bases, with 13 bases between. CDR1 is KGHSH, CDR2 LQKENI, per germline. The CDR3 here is CASNAVQMNTEAFF. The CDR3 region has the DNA TGTGCCAGCAACGCGGTCCAGATGAACACTGAAGCTTTCTTT.

The CDR3 sequence is CASSLVSSTGTNSPLHF. CDR3 DNA: TGTGCCAGCAGCTTAGTTTCCAGTACAGGGACAAATTCACCCCTCCACTTT. The chain has TRBV7-2 and TRBJ1-6; D is perhaps TRBD1 (6 bases). The CDR3 contains 17 residues. Germline lookup yields CDR1 SGHTA and CDR2 FQGNSA. With 1 base removed from V and 7 bases from J, the gap between germline ends came to 17 bases.

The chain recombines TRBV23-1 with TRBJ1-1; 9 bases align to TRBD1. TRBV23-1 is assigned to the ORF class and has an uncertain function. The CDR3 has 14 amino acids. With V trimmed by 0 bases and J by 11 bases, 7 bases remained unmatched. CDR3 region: CASSQSPGDRVAFF. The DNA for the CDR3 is TGCGCCAGCAGTCAATCCCCCGGGGACAGGGTGGCTTTCTTT.

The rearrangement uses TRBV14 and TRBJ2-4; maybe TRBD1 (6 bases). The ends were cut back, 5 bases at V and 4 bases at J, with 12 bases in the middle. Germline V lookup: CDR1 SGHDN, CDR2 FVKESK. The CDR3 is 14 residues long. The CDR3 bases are TGTGCCAGCAGCGCCCGGACAGCTAAAAACATTCAGTACTTC. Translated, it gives CASSARTAKNIQYF.

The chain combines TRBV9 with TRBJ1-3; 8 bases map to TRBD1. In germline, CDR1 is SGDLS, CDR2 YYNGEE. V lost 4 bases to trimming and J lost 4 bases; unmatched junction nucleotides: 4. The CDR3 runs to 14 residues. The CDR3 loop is CASSRTGWGNTIYF. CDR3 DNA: TGTGCCAGCAGCAGGACAGGGTGGGGAAACACCATATATTTT.

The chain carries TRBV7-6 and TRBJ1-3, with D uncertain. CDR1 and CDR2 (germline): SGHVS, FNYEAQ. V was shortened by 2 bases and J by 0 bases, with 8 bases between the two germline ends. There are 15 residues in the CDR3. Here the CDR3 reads CASSLSAGSGNTIYF. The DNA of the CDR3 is TGTGCCAGCAGCTTAAGTGCTGGCTCTGGAAACACCATATATTTT.

CDR3 protein: CASSYVASGRAGGTDTQYF. The DNA for the CDR3 is TGTGCCAGCAGTTACGTGGCTAGCGGGAGGGCCGGGGGCACAGATACGCAGTATTTT. J is TRBJ2-3 and V is TRBV6-2 or TRBV6-3; TRBD2 aligns across 12 bases. Germline-derived CDR1 and CDR2 are MNHEY and SVGEGT. The CDR3 length is 19 residues. V shed 2 bases and J 1 base; nucleotides not matched to a gene: 10.

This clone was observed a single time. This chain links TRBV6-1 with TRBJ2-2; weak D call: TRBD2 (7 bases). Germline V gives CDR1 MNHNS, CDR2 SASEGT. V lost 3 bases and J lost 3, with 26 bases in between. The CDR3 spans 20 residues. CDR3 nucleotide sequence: TGTGCCAGCAGTGAGTTTCTGGAATCCCGAGGGGGGGCCGACACCGGGGAGCTGTTTTTT. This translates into CASSEFLESRGGADTGELFF.

The CDR3 region has the DNA TGTGCCAGCAGCTTCAGGACATGGAACACTGAAGCTTTCTTT. It codes for CASSFRTWNTEAFF. The V and J genes are TRBV5-5 and TRBJ1-1, with D maybe TRBD1 (5 bases). This CDR3 spans 14 amino acids. CDR1 is SGHKS, CDR2 YYEKEE, per germline (reference sequence). The V and J ends lost 2 bases and 1 base respectively, with 9 bases between them. Using reference TRBV5-5 and TRBJ1-1 for the parts outside the CDR3, the full variable domain is DAGVTQSPTHLIKTRGQQVTLRCSPISGHKSVSWYQQVLGQGPQFIFQYYEKEERGRGNFPDRFSARQFPNYSSELNVNALLLGDSALYLCASSFRTWNTEAFFGQGTRLTVV.

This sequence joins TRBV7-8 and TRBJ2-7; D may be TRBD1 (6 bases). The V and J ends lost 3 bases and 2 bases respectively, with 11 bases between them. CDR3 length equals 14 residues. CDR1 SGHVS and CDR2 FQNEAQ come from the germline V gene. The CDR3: CASSLRTAAYEQYF. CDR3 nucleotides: TGTGCCAGCAGCTTGAGGACAGCTGCCTACGAGCAGTACTTC.

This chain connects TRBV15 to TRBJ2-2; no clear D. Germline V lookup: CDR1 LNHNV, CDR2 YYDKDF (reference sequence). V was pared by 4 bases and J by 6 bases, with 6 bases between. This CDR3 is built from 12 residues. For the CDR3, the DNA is TGTGCCACCAGCACCTTATCCGGGGAGCTGTTTTTT. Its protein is CATSTLSGELFF.

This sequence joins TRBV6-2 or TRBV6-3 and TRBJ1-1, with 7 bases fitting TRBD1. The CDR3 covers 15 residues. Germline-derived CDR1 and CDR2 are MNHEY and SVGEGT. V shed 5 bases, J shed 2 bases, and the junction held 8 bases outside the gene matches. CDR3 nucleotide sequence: TGTGCCAGCAGTAAAACAGGGGTCGGAAACACTGAAGCTTTCTTT. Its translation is CASSKTGVGNTEAFF.